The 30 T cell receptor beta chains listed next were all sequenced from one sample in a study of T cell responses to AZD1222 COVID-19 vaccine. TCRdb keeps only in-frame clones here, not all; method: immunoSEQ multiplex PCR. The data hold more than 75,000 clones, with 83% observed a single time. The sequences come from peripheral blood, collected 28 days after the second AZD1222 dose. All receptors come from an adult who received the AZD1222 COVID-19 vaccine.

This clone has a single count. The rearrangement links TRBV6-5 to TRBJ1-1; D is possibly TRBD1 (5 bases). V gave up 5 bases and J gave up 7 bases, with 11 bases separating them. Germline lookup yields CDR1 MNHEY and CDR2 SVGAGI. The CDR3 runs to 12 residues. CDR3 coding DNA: TGTGCCAGCAGTACTCCTGGGGGTGAAGCTTTCTTT. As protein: CASSTPGGEAFF.

The CDR3 here is CASSQDLGRDQYF. CDR3 in DNA: TGTGCCAGCAGCCAAGATCTCGGCCGGGACCAGTACTTC. J is TRBJ2-7 and V is TRBV14; D assignment may be TRBD1 or TRBD2 (5 bases each). The CDR3 spans 13 residues. The ends were cut back, 0 bases at V and 10 bases at J, with 13 bases in the middle. Germline lookup yields CDR1 SGHDN and CDR2 FVKESK.

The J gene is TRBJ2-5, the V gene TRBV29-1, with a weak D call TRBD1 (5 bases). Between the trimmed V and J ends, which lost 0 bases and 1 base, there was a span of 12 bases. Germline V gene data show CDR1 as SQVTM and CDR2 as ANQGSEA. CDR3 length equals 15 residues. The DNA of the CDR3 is TGCAGCGTTGAAGATCGGGCCAGGGTCCAAGAGACCCAGTACTTC. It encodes CSVEDRARVQETQYF.

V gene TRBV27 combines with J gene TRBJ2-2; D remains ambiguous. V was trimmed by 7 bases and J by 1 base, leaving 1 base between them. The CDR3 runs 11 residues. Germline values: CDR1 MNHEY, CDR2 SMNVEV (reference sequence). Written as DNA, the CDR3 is TGTGCCAGCATGAACACCGGGGAGCTGTTTTTT. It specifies CASMNTGELFF.

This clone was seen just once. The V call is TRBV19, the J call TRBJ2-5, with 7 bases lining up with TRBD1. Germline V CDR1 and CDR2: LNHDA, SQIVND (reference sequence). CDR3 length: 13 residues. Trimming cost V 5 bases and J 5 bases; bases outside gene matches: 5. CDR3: CASSEGGAETQYF. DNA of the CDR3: TGTGCCAGTAGTGAAGGGGGCGCGGAGACCCAGTACTTC.

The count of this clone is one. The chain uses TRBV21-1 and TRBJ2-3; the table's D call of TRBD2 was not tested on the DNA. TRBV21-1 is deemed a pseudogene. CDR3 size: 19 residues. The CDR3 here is CASSKVGTSGRGGTDTQYF. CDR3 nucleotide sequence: TGTGCCAGCAGCAAAGTTGGGACTAGCGGGAGAGGAGGCACAGATACGCAGTATTTT.

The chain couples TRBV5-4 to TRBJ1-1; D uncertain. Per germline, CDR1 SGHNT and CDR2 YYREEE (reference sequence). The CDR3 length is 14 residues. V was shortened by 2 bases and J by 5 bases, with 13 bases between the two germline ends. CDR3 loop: CASSFSGVGTEAFF. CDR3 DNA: TGTGCCAGCAGCTTTTCCGGGGTAGGGACTGAAGCTTTCTTT.

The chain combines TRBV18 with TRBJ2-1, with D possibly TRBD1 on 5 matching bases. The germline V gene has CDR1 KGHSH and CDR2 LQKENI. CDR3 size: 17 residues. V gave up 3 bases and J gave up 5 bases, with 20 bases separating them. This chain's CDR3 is CASSPIGAPIDDNEQFF. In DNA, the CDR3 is TGTGCCAGCTCACCCATTGGGGCCCCCATCGACGACAATGAGCAGTTCTTC.

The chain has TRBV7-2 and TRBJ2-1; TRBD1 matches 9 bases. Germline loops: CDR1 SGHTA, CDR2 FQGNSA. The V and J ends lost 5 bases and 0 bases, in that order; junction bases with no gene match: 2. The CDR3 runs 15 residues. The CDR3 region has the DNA TGTGCCAGCAGCGGGGGACAGGGCTCCTACAATGAGCAGTTCTTC. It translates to CASSGGQGSYNEQFF.

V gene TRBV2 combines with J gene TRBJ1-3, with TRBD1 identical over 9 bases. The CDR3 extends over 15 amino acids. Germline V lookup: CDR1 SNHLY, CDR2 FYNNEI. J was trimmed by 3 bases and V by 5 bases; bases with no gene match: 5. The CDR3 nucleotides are TGTGCCAGCAGTCAAACAGGGGGCCGTGGAAACACCATATATTTT. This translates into CASSQTGGRGNTIYF.

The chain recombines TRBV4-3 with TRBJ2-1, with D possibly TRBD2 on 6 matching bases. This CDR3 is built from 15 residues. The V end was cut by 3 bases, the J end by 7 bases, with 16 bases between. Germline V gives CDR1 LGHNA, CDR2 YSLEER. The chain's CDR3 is CASSQGLRSGNEQFF. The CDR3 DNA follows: TGCGCCAGCAGCCAGGGACTCCGGTCGGGGAATGAGCAGTTCTTC.

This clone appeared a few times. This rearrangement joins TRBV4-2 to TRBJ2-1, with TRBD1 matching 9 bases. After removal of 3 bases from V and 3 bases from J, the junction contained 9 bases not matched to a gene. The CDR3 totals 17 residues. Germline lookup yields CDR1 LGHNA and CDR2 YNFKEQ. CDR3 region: CASSQPPGQGLYNEQFF. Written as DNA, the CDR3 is TGTGCCAGCAGCCAGCCCCCGGGACAGGGACTCTACAATGAGCAGTTCTTC.

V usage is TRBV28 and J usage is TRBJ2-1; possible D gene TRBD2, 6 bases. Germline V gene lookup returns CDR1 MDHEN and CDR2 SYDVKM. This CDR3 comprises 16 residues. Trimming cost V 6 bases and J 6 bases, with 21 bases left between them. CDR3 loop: CASSQITGTYLNEQFF. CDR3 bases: TGTGCCAGCAGCCAGATCACCGGGACTTACCTCAATGAGCAGTTCTTC.

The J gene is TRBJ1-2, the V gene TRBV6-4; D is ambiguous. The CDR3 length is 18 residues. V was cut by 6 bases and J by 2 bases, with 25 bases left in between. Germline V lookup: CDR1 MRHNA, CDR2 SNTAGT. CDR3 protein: CASRPPSLGSRANYGYTF. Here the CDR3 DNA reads TGTGCCAGCAGGCCCCCGTCGTTGGGCAGCCGAGCCAACTATGGCTACACCTTC.

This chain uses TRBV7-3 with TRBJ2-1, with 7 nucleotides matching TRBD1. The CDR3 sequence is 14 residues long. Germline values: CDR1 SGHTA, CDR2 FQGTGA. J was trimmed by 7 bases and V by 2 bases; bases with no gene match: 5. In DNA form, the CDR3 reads TGTGCCAGCAGCTTATCCAGGGGGTCAAATGAGCAGTTCTTC. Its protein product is CASSLSRGSNEQFF.

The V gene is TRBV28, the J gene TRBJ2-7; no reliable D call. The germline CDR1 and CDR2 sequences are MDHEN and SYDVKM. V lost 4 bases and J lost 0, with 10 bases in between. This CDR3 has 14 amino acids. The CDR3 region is CASSYWQSSYEQYF. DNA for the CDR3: TGTGCCAGCAGTTACTGGCAAAGCTCCTACGAGCAGTACTTC.

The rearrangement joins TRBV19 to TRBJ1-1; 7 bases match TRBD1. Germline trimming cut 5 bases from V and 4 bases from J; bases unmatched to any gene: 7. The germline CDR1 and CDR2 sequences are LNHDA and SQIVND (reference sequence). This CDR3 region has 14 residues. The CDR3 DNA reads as TGTGCCAGTAGTCTCCCAGGGGGTTCCACTGAAGCTTTCTTT. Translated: CASSLPGGSTEAFF.

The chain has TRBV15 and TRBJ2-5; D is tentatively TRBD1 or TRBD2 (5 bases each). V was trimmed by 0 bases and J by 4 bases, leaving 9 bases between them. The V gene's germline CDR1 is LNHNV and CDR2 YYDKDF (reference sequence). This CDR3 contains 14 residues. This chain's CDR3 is CATSRDPGRETQYF. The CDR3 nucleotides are TGTGCCACCAGCAGAGATCCAGGGAGAGAGACCCAGTACTTC. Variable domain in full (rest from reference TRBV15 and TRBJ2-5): DAMVIQNPRYQVTQFGKPVTLSCSQTLNHNVMYWYQQKSSQAPKLLFHYYDKDFNNEADTPDNFQSRRPNTSFCFLDIRSPGLGDTAMYLCATSRDPGRETQYFGPGTRLLVL.

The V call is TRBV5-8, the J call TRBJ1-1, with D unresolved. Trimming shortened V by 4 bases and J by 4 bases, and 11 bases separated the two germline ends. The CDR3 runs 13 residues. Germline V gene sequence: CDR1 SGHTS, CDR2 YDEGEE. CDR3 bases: TGTGCCAGCAGCCTGTTAGGGTCCACTGAAGCTTTCTTT. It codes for CASSLLGSTEAFF.

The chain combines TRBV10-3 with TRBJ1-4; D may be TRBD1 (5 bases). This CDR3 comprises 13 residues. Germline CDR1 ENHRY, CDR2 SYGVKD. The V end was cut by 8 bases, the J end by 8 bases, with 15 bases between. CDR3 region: CAIGDSLGEKLFF. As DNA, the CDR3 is TGTGCCATCGGGGACTCGCTCGGGGAAAAACTGTTTTTT.

This CDR3 is CASSLTGGNGEQYF. For the CDR3, the DNA is TGTGCCAGCAGCTTAACGGGCGGGAATGGCGAGCAGTACTTC. This chain links TRBV7-3 with TRBJ2-7; possible D gene TRBD2, 6 bases. V lost 0 bases and J lost 6, with 12 bases in between. CDR3 length equals 14 residues. Germline CDR1 reads SGHTA; CDR2 reads FQGTGA.

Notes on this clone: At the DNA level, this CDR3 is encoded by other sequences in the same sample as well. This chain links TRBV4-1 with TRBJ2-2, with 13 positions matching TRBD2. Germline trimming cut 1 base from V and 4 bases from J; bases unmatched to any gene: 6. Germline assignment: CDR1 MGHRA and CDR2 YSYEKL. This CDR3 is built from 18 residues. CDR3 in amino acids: CASSQGGLAGVGTGELFF. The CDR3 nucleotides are TGCGCCAGCAGCCAAGGAGGACTAGCGGGAGTGGGCACCGGGGAGCTGTTTTTT.

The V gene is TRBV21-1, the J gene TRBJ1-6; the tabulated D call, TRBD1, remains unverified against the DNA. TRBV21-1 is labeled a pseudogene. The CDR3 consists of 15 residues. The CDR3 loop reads CASSKPGQTNSPLHF. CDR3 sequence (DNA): TGTGCCAGCAGCAAGCCCGGACAGACCAATTCACCCCTCCACTTT.

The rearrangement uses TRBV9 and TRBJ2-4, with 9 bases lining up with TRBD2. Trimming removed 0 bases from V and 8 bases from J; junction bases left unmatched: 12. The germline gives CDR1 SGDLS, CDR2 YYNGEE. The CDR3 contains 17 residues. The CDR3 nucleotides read TGTGCCAGCAGCGTAGGGGTCCTAGCGGGATCCGGTGACATTCAGTACTTC. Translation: CASSVGVLAGSGDIQYF.

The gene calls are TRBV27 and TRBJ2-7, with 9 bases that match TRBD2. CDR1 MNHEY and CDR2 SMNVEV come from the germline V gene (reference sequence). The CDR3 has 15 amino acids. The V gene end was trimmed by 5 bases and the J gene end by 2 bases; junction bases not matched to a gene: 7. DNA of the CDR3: TGTGCCAGCAGTATTAGCGGGAGCCTAACCTACGAGCAGTACTTC. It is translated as CASSISGSLTYEQYF.

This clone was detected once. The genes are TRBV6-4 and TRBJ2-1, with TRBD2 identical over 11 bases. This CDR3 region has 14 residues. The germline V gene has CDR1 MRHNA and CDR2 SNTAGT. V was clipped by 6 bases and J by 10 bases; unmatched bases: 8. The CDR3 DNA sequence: TGTGCCAGCAGGCTGACTAGCGGGGCCGGCGAGCAGTTCTTC. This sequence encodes CASRLTSGAGEQFF.

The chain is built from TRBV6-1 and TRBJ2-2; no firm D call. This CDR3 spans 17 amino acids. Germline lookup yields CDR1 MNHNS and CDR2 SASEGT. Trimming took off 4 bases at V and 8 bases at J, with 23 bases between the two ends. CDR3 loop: CASSGDLHKLPWGELFF. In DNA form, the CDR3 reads TGTGCCAGCAGTGGGGATTTGCACAAGTTACCTTGGGGGGAGCTGTTTTTT.

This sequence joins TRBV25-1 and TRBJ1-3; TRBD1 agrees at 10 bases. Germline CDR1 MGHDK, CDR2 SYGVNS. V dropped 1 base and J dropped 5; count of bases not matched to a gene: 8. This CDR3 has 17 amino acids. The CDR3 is CASSEFGDRGRRNTIYF. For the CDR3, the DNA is TGTGCCAGCAGTGAATTTGGGGACAGGGGAAGAAGAAACACCATATATTTT.

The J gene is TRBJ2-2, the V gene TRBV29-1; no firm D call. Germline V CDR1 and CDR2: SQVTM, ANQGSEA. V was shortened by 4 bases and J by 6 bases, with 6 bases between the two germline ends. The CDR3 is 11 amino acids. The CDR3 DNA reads TGCAGCGTTGGGGGATCCGGGGAGCTGTTTTTT. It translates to CSVGGSGELFF.

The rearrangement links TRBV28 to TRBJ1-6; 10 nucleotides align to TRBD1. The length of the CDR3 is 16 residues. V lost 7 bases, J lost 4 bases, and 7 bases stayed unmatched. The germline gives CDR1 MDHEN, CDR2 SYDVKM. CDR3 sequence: CASNTRDRGYNSPLHF. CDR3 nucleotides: TGTGCCAGCAACACCCGGGACAGGGGTTATAATTCACCCCTCCACTTT. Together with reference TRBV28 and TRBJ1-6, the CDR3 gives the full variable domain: DVKVTQSSRYLVKRTGEKVFLECVQDMDHENMFWYRQDPGLGLRLIYFSYDVKMKEKGDIPEGYSVSREKKERFSLILESASTNQTSMYLCASNTRDRGYNSPLHFGNGTRLTVT.